This note documents a single T cell receptor (beta chain) sequence. CDR1 and CDR2 from the germline V gene are MGHRA and YSYEKL. There are 16 residues in the CDR3. V shed 3 bases and J 2 bases; nucleotides not matched to a gene: 6. Each CDR3 protein is one row after TCRdb ran MiXCR on the 5' RACE reads. This sample has approximately 220,000 distinct CDR3 sequences, with around 24% found just once. This specimen belongs to a study of CD8 T cells in ankylosing spondylitis. Input material: blood, either unsorted or a sorted T cell fraction (not recorded which). The chain employs TRBV4-1 and TRBJ2-7, with 11 bases identical to TRBD2. The clonotype comes from a male donor with ankylosing spondylitis or in good health (not recorded which). CDR3 coding DNA: TGCGCCAGCAGCCACCTTCTAGCGGGAGGTCCCTACGAGCAGTACTTC. It translates to CASSHLLAGGPYEQYF.